The 25 T cell receptor beta chains listed next were all sequenced from one sample in a study of blood T cell repertoires in COVID-19. TCRdb's table, derived via immunoSEQ multiplex PCR, lists solely in-frame clones and lacks some. The table has 250,000 to 300,000 clones, roughly 90% seen once. What was sequenced was peripheral blood. Source of these receptors: a woman in her twenties or thirties with COVID-19, enrolled during active disease.

The chain combines TRBV10-3 with TRBJ1-5; D not certain. Germline CDR1 ENHRY, CDR2 SYGVKD. This CDR3 has 15 amino acids. V dropped 6 bases and J dropped 4 bases, with 16 bases sitting between them. This CDR3 reads CAIRGDNPHNQPQHF. The CDR3 DNA follows: TGTGCCATCAGGGGAGACAATCCTCATAATCAGCCCCAGCATTTT.

The genes are TRBV5-4 and TRBJ2-1, with 16 bases identical to TRBD2. In germline, CDR1 is SGHNT, CDR2 YYREEE (reference sequence). CDR3 size: 16 residues. V was clipped by 3 bases and J by 7 bases; unmatched bases: 4. The CDR3 DNA sequence: TGTGCCAGCAGCTCGGGGACTAGCGGGGGGGCAAATGAGCAGTTCTTC. Residues: CASSSGTSGGANEQFF. Full variable domain (missing parts from reference TRBV5-4 and TRBJ2-1): ETGVTQSPTHLIKTRGQQVTLRCSSQSGHNTVSWYQQALGQGPQFIFQYYREEENGRGNFPPRFSGLQFPNYSSELNVNALELDDSALYLCASSSGTSGGANEQFFGPGTRLTVL.

This clone has a single count. The chain uses TRBV18 and TRBJ1-3; D is ambiguous. Germline CDR1 is KGHSH and CDR2 is LQKENI. Trimming pared 0 bases from V and 2 bases from J, leaving 8 bases between. CDR3 length: 15 residues. Here the CDR3 reads CASSPPRSAGNTIYF. CDR3 sequence (DNA): TGTGCCAGCTCACCACCCCGATCGGCTGGAAACACCATATATTTT.

The genes are TRBV12-3 or TRBV12-4 and TRBJ2-3, with D uncertain. Trimming shortened V by 2 bases and J by 10 bases, and 10 bases separated the two germline ends. The CDR3 covers 12 residues. CDR3 sequence reads: CASSLHPSAQYF. The CDR3 DNA sequence: TGTGCCAGCAGTTTACATCCCTCAGCGCAGTATTTT.

The V and J genes are TRBV21-1 and TRBJ2-5; the table assigns TRBD1, which was not confirmed against the DNA. TRBV21-1 is a recognized pseudogene. The CDR3 runs 17 residues. CDR3 amino acids: CASSKVKSDRGQETQYF. The CDR3 DNA is TGTGCCAGCAGCAAAGTTAAGTCGGACAGGGGACAAGAGACCCAGTACTTC.

This clone was observed once. The V gene is TRBV7-9, the J gene TRBJ1-6; no definite D call. The V and J ends lost 5 bases and 9 bases respectively, with 17 bases between them. The CDR3 loop spans 15 amino acids. CDR1 is SEHNR and CDR2 is FQNEAQ in the germline V gene (reference sequence). CDR3 protein: CASSATGSSSSPLHF. The CDR3, as DNA: TGTGCCAGCAGCGCAACCGGGTCGAGCAGTTCACCCCTCCACTTT.

This CDR3 is CASSLGTVNQETQYF. CDR3 sequence (DNA): TGTGCCAGCAGCTTGGGGACAGTGAACCAAGAGACCCAGTACTTC. This rearrangement joins TRBV5-5 to TRBJ2-5, with D possibly TRBD1 on 6 matching bases. Looked up from germline, CDR1 is SGHKS and CDR2 is YYEKEE (reference sequence). CDR3 length: 15 amino acids. V lost 0 bases and J 0 bases, leaving 9 bases between the germline ends.

This chain joins TRBV19 and TRBJ1-1; 9 bases are a match to TRBD1. With V trimmed by 5 bases and J by 6 bases, 7 bases remained unmatched. The CDR3 spans 14 residues. Germline V gene lookup returns CDR1 LNHDA and CDR2 SQIVND (reference sequence). This CDR3 is CASSVQGAIPEAFF. CDR3 DNA: TGTGCCAGTAGTGTACAGGGGGCGATCCCTGAAGCTTTCTTT.

DNA of the CDR3: TGCGCCAGCAGCTTGGTTCTTGGACAGGGAAACGAGCAGTACTTC. As protein: CASSLVLGQGNEQYF. The J gene is TRBJ2-7, the V gene TRBV5-1, with 8 bases identical to TRBD1. The CDR3 covers 15 residues. After removal of 0 bases from V and 5 bases from J, the junction contained 7 bases not matched to a gene. Germline CDR1 is SGHRS and CDR2 is YFSETQ.

V gene TRBV6-1 combines with J gene TRBJ1-4, with D possibly matching TRBD1 (5 bases). The CDR3 length is 15 residues. The V end lost 3 bases, the J end lost 7 bases, and 15 bases lay between the germline ends. CDR1 and CDR2 (germline): MNHNS, SASEGT. In DNA form, the CDR3 reads TGTGCCAGCAGTGATAAGACAGCTACACTTGAAAAACTGTTTTTT. It specifies CASSDKTATLEKLFF.

The chain has TRBV6-5 and TRBJ2-7, with 9 bases lining up with TRBD1. The trim removed 5 bases at V and 1 base at J, leaving 6 bases unmatched. CDR1 is MNHEY and CDR2 is SVGAGI in the germline V gene. The CDR3 consists of 15 residues. The CDR3 sequence is CASSIPGTGSYEQYF. The CDR3, as DNA: TGTGCCAGCAGTATCCCCGGGACAGGGTCCTACGAGCAGTACTTC.

V gene TRBV28 combines with J gene TRBJ1-4; TRBD1 might be the D (5 bases). The CDR3 contains 14 residues. Germline values: CDR1 MDHEN, CDR2 SYDVKM. The ends were cut back, 8 bases at V and 3 bases at J, with 13 bases in the middle. CDR3 sequence (DNA): TGTGCCAGCCTTGGGGCGGGACCTAATGAAAAACTGTTTTTT. This gives the protein CASLGAGPNEKLFF.

The rearrangement links TRBV24-1 to TRBJ1-3, with 8 bases that match TRBD1. The CDR3 is 17 amino acids. J was trimmed by 2 bases and V by 4 bases; bases with no gene match: 9. Germline V gene sequence: CDR1 KGHDR, CDR2 SFDVKD. CDR3 nucleotide sequence: TGTGCCACCAGTGACCTTCTAGGACAGGGAGCTGGAAACACCATATATTTT. The encoded protein is CATSDLLGQGAGNTIYF.

In its sample, this clone was seen once. The gene calls are TRBV19 and TRBJ1-1; the D gene is possibly TRBD1 (6 bases). The CDR3 consists of 15 residues. Germline-derived CDR1 and CDR2 are LNHDA and SQIVND (reference sequence). Trimming removed 5 bases from V and 1 base from J, with 14 bases in between. The CDR3 DNA reads TGTGCCAGTAGTCTCGAACAGACAGGGAACACTGAAGCTTTCTTT. Translating it yields CASSLEQTGNTEAFF.

The J gene is TRBJ2-5, the V gene TRBV5-4; 8 nucleotides line up with TRBD2. Per the germline V gene, CDR1 is SGHNT and CDR2 is YYREEE (reference sequence). With 1 base clipped from V and 4 bases from J, the junction kept 3 bases outside the gene matches. The CDR3 covers 14 residues. In nucleotides, the CDR3 is TGTGCCAGCAGCTTGCACGGGACTAGAGAGACCCAGTACTTC. Residues: CASSLHGTRETQYF.

The V call is TRBV3-1 (or the pseudogene TRBV3-2), the J call TRBJ1-1, with a tentative D call TRBD1 (5 bases). V was clipped by 3 bases and J by 3 bases, with 11 bases between them. CDR1 is LGHDT, CDR2 YNNKEL, per germline (reference sequence). This CDR3 has 14 residues. CDR3 loop: CASSHSRGYTEAFF. Written as DNA, the CDR3 is TGTGCCAGCAGCCATAGTAGGGGCTACACTGAAGCTTTCTTT.

The gene calls are TRBV4-1 and TRBJ2-4; D uncertain. V was cut by 7 bases and J by 1 base, with 14 bases left in between. The CDR3 has 15 amino acids. Germline V gene lookup returns CDR1 MGHRA and CDR2 YSYEKL. CDR3 protein: CASNPRVRAKNIQYF. The DNA for the CDR3 is TGCGCCAGCAACCCTCGAGTGCGGGCCAAAAACATTCAGTACTTC.

This clone was observed a handful of times. The chain has TRBV6-4 and TRBJ1-6, with 9 bases matching TRBD1. CDR3 length: 14 amino acids. Germline V lookup: CDR1 MRHNA, CDR2 SNTAGT. The V and J ends lost 6 bases and 9 bases, in that order; junction bases with no gene match: 6. For the CDR3, the DNA is TGTGCCAGCAGCCGGACAGGGGAGGGTTCACCCCTCCACTTT. Encoded protein: CASSRTGEGSPLHF.

This chain uses TRBV5-4 with TRBJ1-2, with 7 positions matching TRBD1. CDR1 is SGHNT, CDR2 YYREEE, per germline (reference sequence). The junction had 8 bases not matched to a gene; V was cut back by 3 bases and J by 6 bases. CDR3 length: 14 amino acids. The CDR3 DNA reads as TGTGCCAGCAGCTGGGGAAGACAGGGCGATGGCTACACCTTC. Translation: CASSWGRQGDGYTF.

This chain connects TRBV20-1 to TRBJ1-5; D is possibly TRBD1 (5 bases). The germline gives CDR1 DFQATT, CDR2 SNEGSKA (reference sequence). Between the trimmed V and J ends, which lost 3 bases and 3 bases, there was a span of 12 bases. The CDR3 has 14 residues. CDR3 sequence: CSASSRQTNQPQHF. The CDR3, as DNA: TGCAGTGCTAGTAGCCGACAGACCAATCAGCCCCAGCATTTT.

V gene TRBV19 combines with J gene TRBJ2-3, with 8 bases matching TRBD2. V lost 1 base, J lost 5 bases, and 5 bases stayed unmatched. Germline V gene lookup returns CDR1 LNHDA and CDR2 SQIVND (reference sequence). This CDR3 is 15 amino acids long. CDR3 DNA: TGTGCCAGTAGTATAGGCGGACTAGCATTAGATACGCAGTATTTT. Translation: CASSIGGLALDTQYF.

The chain is built from TRBV7-2 and TRBJ2-7; perhaps TRBD2 as D (7 bases). The CDR3 has 16 amino acids. Between the trimmed V and J ends, which lost 4 bases and 2 bases, there was a span of 18 bases. The V gene's germline CDR1 is SGHTA and CDR2 FQGNSA. CDR3 DNA sequence: TGTGCCAGCAGCTCCCGGGTTGGCGGGGGCGCCTACGAGCAGTACTTC. This codes for CASSSRVGGGAYEQYF. The full variable domain, completed using reference TRBV7-2 and TRBJ2-7, is GAGVSQSPSNKVTEKGKDVELRCDPISGHTALYWYRQSLGQGLEFLIYFQGNSAPDKSGLPSDRFSAERTGGSVSTLTIQRTQQEDSAVYLCASSSRVGGGAYEQYFGPGTRLTVT.

This clone was found once. The rearrangement joins TRBV7-6 to TRBJ2-7, with TRBD1 matching over 7 bases. Germline values: CDR1 SGHVS, CDR2 FNYEAQ. There are 14 residues in the CDR3. With V trimmed by 5 bases and J by 3 bases, 7 bases remained unmatched. The CDR3 sequence is CASSPRDSHYEQYF. CDR3 DNA sequence: TGTGCCAGCAGCCCCCGGGACAGCCACTACGAGCAGTACTTC. The variable domain in full, completed from reference TRBV7-6 and TRBJ2-7, reads GAGVSQSPRYKVTKRGQDVALRCDPISGHVSLYWYRQALGQGPEFLTYFNYEAQQDKSGLPNDRFSAERPEGSISTLTIQRTEQRDSAMYRCASSPRDSHYEQYFGPGTRLTVT.

The gene calls are TRBV6-5 and TRBJ1-2; TRBD1 agrees at 11 bases. The CDR3 extends over 14 amino acids. V shed 5 bases, J shed 4 bases, and the junction held 3 bases outside the gene matches. The germline CDR1 and CDR2 sequences are MNHEY and SVGAGI. CDR3 in amino acids: CASSPGTGGYGYTF. The CDR3, as DNA: TGTGCCAGCAGTCCCGGGACAGGGGGCTATGGCTACACCTTC.

The chain combines TRBV19 with TRBJ1-5; D unresolved. This CDR3 spans 16 amino acids. Germline V gene sequence: CDR1 LNHDA, CDR2 SQIVND (reference sequence). The V end was cut by 5 bases, the J end by 0 bases, with 14 bases between. The CDR3 nucleotides read TGTGCCAGTAGTTCTCGACATACCGATAGCAATCAGCCCCAGCATTTT. Amino acid sequence: CASSSRHTDSNQPQHF. The variable domain in full, with the rest retrieved from reference TRBV19 and TRBJ1-5, is DGGITQSPKYLFRKEGQNVTLSCEQNLNHDAMYWYRQDPGQGLRLIYYSQIVNDFQKGDIAEGYSVSREKKESFPLTVTSAQKNPTAFYLCASSSRHTDSNQPQHFGDGTRLSIL.